The next 32 T cell receptor beta chains were all read from a single sample in a study of blood T cell repertoires in COVID-19. The table came from immunoSEQ multiplex PCR; TCRdb's copy has only in-frame clones and leaves some out. The sample includes some 200,000 clones, roughly 76% of them seen just once. The sequencing sample was made of peripheral blood. Source of these receptors: a woman aged 45-59 years with active or convalescent COVID-19.

This clone came up a few times. The chain uses TRBV6-5 and TRBJ2-5, with TRBD2 identical over 9 bases. From germline, CDR1 is MNHEY and CDR2 SVGAGI. Trimming took 7 bases from V and 4 from J; bases not matched to a gene: 7. The CDR3 sequence is 14 residues long. The CDR3 spells CASTRAGGLETQYF. CDR3 DNA sequence: TGTGCCAGCACACGGGCGGGGGGGCTAGAGACCCAGTACTTC.

This chain joins TRBV7-2 and TRBJ1-1; D might be TRBD1 (5 bases). Germline-derived CDR1 and CDR2 are SGHTA and FQGNSA. Trimming removed 3 bases from V and 4 bases from J, with 15 bases in between. There are 15 residues in the CDR3. DNA for the CDR3: TGTGCCAGCAGCTTTCAGTCCCAGGGTATCACTGAAGCTTTCTTT. Translated, it gives CASSFQSQGITEAFF.

This chain uses TRBV5-6 with TRBJ2-1; D ambiguous. CDR3 size: 15 residues. From germline, CDR1 is SGHDT and CDR2 YYEEEE. The V and J ends lost 4 bases and 4 bases respectively, with 15 bases between them. The CDR3 spells CASSPPTTYYNEQFF. The CDR3, as DNA: TGTGCCAGCAGCCCGCCGACAACTTATTACAATGAGCAGTTCTTC.

The gene calls are TRBV20-1 and TRBJ2-3, with 7 bases lining up with TRBD2. The CDR3 length is 15 residues. The J segment lost 5 bases and the V segment lost 3 bases, leaving 11 bases of the junction unmatched. Germline-derived CDR1 and CDR2 are DFQATT and SNEGSKA (reference sequence). In DNA, the CDR3 is TGCAGTGCTAGTGACGGGAGGTTTAATATAGATACGCAGTATTTT. Translated: CSASDGRFNIDTQYF.

Only a few counts were recorded for this clone. J is TRBJ1-5 and V is TRBV10-3; weak D call: TRBD1 (5 bases). The V and J ends lost 5 bases and 5 bases respectively, with 10 bases between them. The CDR3 loop spans 13 amino acids. Germline CDR1 ENHRY, CDR2 SYGVKD. The CDR3, as DNA: TGTGCCATCAGTCCCCGGGGGGATCAGCCCCAGCATTTT. Translating it yields CAISPRGDQPQHF.

The genes are TRBV9 and TRBJ2-3; the D gene is possibly TRBD1 (5 bases). The germline V and J ends were trimmed by 0 bases and 2 bases, with 7 bases remaining between them. The CDR3 covers 14 residues. Germline V gene lookup returns CDR1 SGDLS and CDR2 YYNGEE. The CDR3 nucleotides are TGTGCCAGCAGCGTAGAGGGGTTCACAGATACGCAGTATTTT. Encoded protein: CASSVEGFTDTQYF.

This chain connects TRBV3-1 (or the pseudogene TRBV3-2) to TRBJ1-1; tentative D call: TRBD1 (5 bases). This CDR3 has 14 amino acids. CDR1 is LGHDT and CDR2 is YNNKEL in the germline V gene (reference sequence). Trimming took off 8 bases at V and 0 bases at J, with 13 bases between the two ends. DNA of the CDR3: TGTGCCAGCGGAGTGGCAGGGATGAACACTGAAGCTTTCTTT. Amino acids: CASGVAGMNTEAFF.

The J gene is TRBJ2-7, the V gene TRBV7-3; 7 bases are a match to TRBD1. The CDR3 covers 15 residues. Germline CDR1 reads SGHTA; CDR2 reads FQGTGA. Trimming cost V 4 bases and J 6 bases; bases outside gene matches: 12. The CDR3: CASSSTGTATIEQYF. The DNA for the CDR3 is TGTGCCAGCAGCTCTACCGGGACAGCGACTATCGAGCAGTACTTC.

The CDR3 sequence: CASSWTGGGVYEQYF. DNA for the CDR3: TGCGCCAGCAGCTGGACAGGGGGCGGCGTTTACGAGCAGTACTTC. V is TRBV5-1 and J is TRBJ2-7, with 11 bases that match TRBD1. Germline lookup yields CDR1 SGHRS and CDR2 YFSETQ. V trimming: 3 bases; J trimming: 4 bases; junction bases outside the gene matches: 6. The CDR3 extends over 15 amino acids. The entire variable domain, with the rest obtained from reference TRBV5-1 and TRBJ2-7, is as follows: KAGVTQTPRYLIKTRGQQVTLSCSPISGHRSVSWYQQTPGQGLQFLFEYFSETQRNKGNFPGRFSGRQFSNSRSEMNVSTLELGDSALYLCASSWTGGGVYEQYFGPGTRLTVT.

The chain joins TRBV7-2 to TRBJ2-1, with 8 bases lining up with TRBD2. Trimming removed 5 bases from V and 2 bases from J; junction bases left unmatched: 8. The CDR3 sequence is 16 residues long. Germline V lookup: CDR1 SGHTA, CDR2 FQGNSA. The CDR3 region is CASSEQSGGAYNEQFF. The CDR3 DNA reads TGTGCCAGCAGCGAACAGAGCGGGGGAGCCTACAATGAGCAGTTCTTC.

As DNA, the CDR3 is TGTGCCAGCAGCTCCGAGACAGGGCACAATTCACCCCTCCACTTT. This codes for CASSSETGHNSPLHF. The chain recombines TRBV7-8 with TRBJ1-6; 7 nucleotides agree with TRBD1. The CDR3 consists of 15 residues. The V gene end was trimmed by 4 bases and the J gene end by 7 bases; junction bases not matched to a gene: 7. Germline V lookup: CDR1 SGHVS, CDR2 FQNEAQ.

This chain links TRBV7-2 with TRBJ2-3; the match to TRBD2 covers 8 bases. The germline V gene encodes CDR1 SGHTA and CDR2 FQGNSA. The CDR3 length is 15 residues. The trim removed 2 bases at V and 4 bases at J, leaving 5 bases unmatched. The CDR3 protein is CASSLIGGGPDTQYF. The CDR3 bases are TGTGCCAGCAGCTTAATCGGCGGGGGGCCAGATACGCAGTATTTT.

This clone was observed once. V gene TRBV27 combines with J gene TRBJ1-6; 7 bases line up with TRBD1. The junction had 4 bases not matched to a gene; V was cut back by 4 bases and J by 7 bases. This CDR3 is 14 amino acids long. Germline V lookup: CDR1 MNHEY, CDR2 SMNVEV (reference sequence). CDR3 nucleotides: TGTGCCAGCAGTTGGGACAGTCTCAATTCACCCCTCCACTTT. It is translated as CASSWDSLNSPLHF.

The CDR3 nucleotides read TGTGCCACCAGCAGAGCCCGCAGCAGGGCGGAGGAGACCCAGTACTTC. Its translation: CATSRARSRAEETQYF. The J gene is TRBJ2-5, the V gene TRBV15; a possible D gene is TRBD1 (5 bases). CDR3 size: 16 residues. Trimming cost V 1 base and J 5 bases, with 17 bases left between them. CDR1 is LNHNV, CDR2 YYDKDF, per germline (reference sequence).

Regarding this clone: Because the CDR3's place on the DNA is in doubt, the DNA is left out and the CDR3 is given as listed by TCRdb. V is TRBV27 and J is TRBJ2-2; the listed D gene, TRBD2, was not tested against the DNA. The germline V gene encodes CDR1 MNHEY and CDR2 SMNVEV (reference sequence). Termini included, the CDR3 measures 15 amino acids. Here the CDR3 reads CASSSSSGGTGELFF.

The genes are TRBV7-2 and TRBJ2-4; weak D call: TRBD2 (6 bases). The V end was cut by 1 base, the J end by 6 bases, with 16 bases between. Germline loops: CDR1 SGHTA, CDR2 FQGNSA. The CDR3 sequence is 16 residues long. DNA for the CDR3: TGTGCCAGCAGCTTAGGCACCACGGGAGAGGGAAACATTCAGTACTTC. As protein: CASSLGTTGEGNIQYF.

This chain joins TRBV18 and TRBJ1-1; the match to TRBD1 covers 8 bases. V lost 3 bases to trimming and J lost 5 bases; unmatched junction nucleotides: 5. The CDR3 contains 14 residues. Germline CDR1 reads KGHSH; CDR2 reads LQKENI. For the CDR3, the DNA is TGTGCCAGCTCACCGAAAACAGGGGGAACTGAAGCTTTCTTT. Protein sequence: CASSPKTGGTEAFF.

The chain has TRBV18 and TRBJ2-7, with 7 positions matching TRBD1. Germline-derived CDR1 and CDR2 are KGHSH and LQKENI. CDR3 size: 19 residues. The ends lost 3 bases at V and 0 bases at J; junction bases unmatched: 17. CDR3 coding DNA: TGTGCCAGCTCACCGCGTTCGGGGACAGAGAGACAGAGCTCCTACGAGCAGTACTTC. Translating gives CASSPRSGTERQSSYEQYF.

The chain combines TRBV27 with TRBJ2-6, with 8 bases identical to TRBD1. The CDR3 contains 18 residues. With 2 bases clipped from V and 0 bases from J, the junction kept 6 bases outside the gene matches. The germline V gene has CDR1 MNHEY and CDR2 SMNVEV (reference sequence). The CDR3 is CASSLDRTGYSGANVLTF. The CDR3 DNA reads TGTGCCAGCAGTTTAGACAGGACAGGGTACTCTGGGGCCAACGTCCTGACTTTC.

The chain employs TRBV12-3 or TRBV12-4 and TRBJ1-2, with D unclear. Trimming removed 3 bases at V and 5 bases at J, with 10 bases between. CDR3 length equals 13 residues. The CDR3 coding sequence is TGTGCCAGCAGTTTTGTGTCGGGTTATGGCTACACCTTC. Protein product: CASSFVSGYGYTF.

CDR3 sequence reads: CASSANPRDRKPSNTEAFF. The CDR3 bases are TGTGCCAGTAGTGCGAACCCCCGGGACAGAAAACCTAGTAACACTGAAGCTTTCTTT. The chain has TRBV19 and TRBJ1-1; 7 bases are a match to TRBD1. CDR1 and CDR2 from the germline V gene are LNHDA and SQIVND (reference sequence). The CDR3 runs 19 residues. Trimming took 5 bases from V and 2 from J; bases not matched to a gene: 20.

The V gene is TRBV30, the J gene TRBJ1-6; D ambiguous. Trimming cost V 3 bases and J 7 bases, with 13 bases left between them. CDR3 size: 14 residues. The V gene's germline CDR1 is GTSNPN and CDR2 SVGIG (reference sequence). Here the CDR3 DNA reads TGTGCCTGGAGGGCTGGGTCGGGAAATTCACCCCTCCACTTT. Protein sequence: CAWRAGSGNSPLHF.

The rearrangement links TRBV14 to TRBJ1-3, with a possible D match to TRBD1 (6 bases). The germline V gene encodes CDR1 SGHDN and CDR2 FVKESK. The V and J ends lost 0 bases and 3 bases respectively, with 15 bases between them. This CDR3 has 17 residues. The CDR3 nucleotides read TGTGCCAGCAGCCAAGACTTTTTCGGGGGGCTTGGAAACACCATATATTTT. It specifies CASSQDFFGGLGNTIYF.

The chain is built from TRBV19 and TRBJ1-6, with 8 positions matching TRBD1. The V gene end was trimmed by 9 bases and the J gene end by 6 bases; junction bases not matched to a gene: 19. This CDR3 comprises 18 residues. Germline CDR1 and CDR2: LNHDA and SQIVND (reference sequence). CDR3 nucleotides: TGTGCCAGCAGCAGGAAAGCCCTGGGACAGGACCTTAATTCACCCCTCCACTTT. Its translation: CASSRKALGQDLNSPLHF.

The J gene is TRBJ2-1, the V gene TRBV9; D may be TRBD1 (6 bases). V lost 0 bases to trimming and J lost 0 bases, with 10 bases between them. Germline CDR1 and CDR2: SGDLS and YYNGEE. This CDR3 contains 16 residues. DNA of the CDR3: TGTGCCAGCAGCGTAGCAGGGGCAAGCTCCTACAATGAGCAGTTCTTC. Its translation is CASSVAGASSYNEQFF.

The J gene is TRBJ2-1, the V gene TRBV6-2 or TRBV6-3, with 11 bases fitting TRBD2. Per germline, CDR1 MNHEY and CDR2 SVGEGT. The V segment lost 6 bases and the J segment 4 bases; nucleotides outside the gene matches: 8. CDR3 size: 16 residues. CDR3 bases: TGTGCCAGCAGCTCTCCACTAGCGGGAGCTTACAATGAGCAGTTCTTC. Its translation is CASSSPLAGAYNEQFF.

The V call is TRBV2, the J call TRBJ1-2; 7 positions match TRBD1. The CDR3 is 12 amino acids. With V trimmed by 8 bases and J by 4 bases, 4 bases remained unmatched. The germline gives CDR1 SNHLY, CDR2 FYNNEI. The CDR3 DNA is TGTGCCAGCCGACAGGGCCCCTATGGCTACACCTTC. The encoded protein is CASRQGPYGYTF.

The rearrangement joins TRBV7-3 to TRBJ2-2; 10 bases fit TRBD2. V was pared by 1 base and J by 2 bases, with 4 bases of the junction left unmatched. Germline V gene sequence: CDR1 SGHTA, CDR2 FQGTGA. The CDR3 covers 17 residues. The DNA of the CDR3 is TGTGCCAGCAGCTTAATAGCGGGAGGTCTTAACACCGGGGAGCTGTTTTTT. As protein: CASSLIAGGLNTGELFF. The entire variable domain, with the rest obtained from reference TRBV7-3 and TRBJ2-2, is as follows: GAGVSQTPSNKVTEKGKYVELRCDPISGHTALYWYRQSLGQGPEFLIYFQGTGAADDSGLPNDRFFAVRPEGSVSTLKIQRTERGDSAVYLCASSLIAGGLNTGELFFGEGSRLTVL.

This clone is medium-sized. V and J are TRBV19 and TRBJ1-2; D perhaps matches TRBD1 (5 bases). V was shortened by 7 bases and J by 14 bases, with 20 bases between the two germline ends. The length of the CDR3 is 12 residues. Germline-derived CDR1 and CDR2 are LNHDA and SQIVND (reference sequence). The CDR3 region is CASTPRRDFLTF. The CDR3 DNA reads TGTGCCAGTACCCCGCGGCGGGACTTTTTGACCTTC.

The rearrangement joins TRBV7-2 to TRBJ2-3; D is perhaps TRBD2 (6 bases). Per germline, CDR1 SGHTA and CDR2 FQGNSA. Trimming removed 5 bases from V and 5 bases from J, with 26 bases in between. The CDR3 sequence is 18 residues long. The CDR3 spells CASSPVSVRGYRGDTQYF. CDR3 in DNA: TGTGCCAGCAGCCCAGTTTCAGTCCGGGGGTACCGGGGAGATACGCAGTATTTT.

This clone was detected a few times. The V gene is TRBV19, the J gene TRBJ2-1, with D unresolved. With 0 bases removed from V and 4 bases from J, the gap between germline ends came to 4 bases. This CDR3 spans 13 amino acids. CDR1 and CDR2 (germline): LNHDA, SQIVND (reference sequence). The CDR3 DNA reads TGTGCCAGTAGTATAGACAAATACAATGAGCAGTTCTTC. This sequence encodes CASSIDKYNEQFF.

This CDR3 reads CASSATGVGGELFF. The CDR3 coding sequence is TGTGCCAGCAGCGCTACAGGGGTGGGCGGGGAGCTGTTTTTT. The chain carries TRBV7-2 and TRBJ2-2; 7 bases are shared with TRBD1. The CDR3 contains 14 residues. J gave up 7 bases and V 5 bases, and 7 bases lay outside the gene matches. Looked up from germline, CDR1 is SGHTA and CDR2 is FQGNSA.